The next 26 T cell receptor beta chains were all read from a single sample in a study of T cells and Merkel cell carcinoma outcomes. Assay: immunoSEQ multiplex PCR; the TCRdb copy retains only in-frame clones and omits some. This sample has under 25,000 clones; over 70% occur once, and the top ten carry 3% to 3.5%. The sequenced material came from tumor tissue from Merkel cell carcinoma. The receptors come from a human donor with Merkel cell carcinoma.

This chain links TRBV6-5 with TRBJ2-2; D is perhaps TRBD1 (5 bases). CDR1 MNHEY and CDR2 SVGAGI come from the germline V gene. The CDR3 sequence is 15 residues long. Trimming took 4 bases from V and 0 from J, leaving 9 bases between them. The CDR3 nucleotides are TGTGCCAGCAGTTTCCGGACACCGAACACCGGGGAGCTGTTTTTT. It codes for CASSFRTPNTGELFF.

J is TRBJ2-7 and V is TRBV6-1, with D possibly TRBD1 on 6 matching bases. Germline CDR1 MNHNS, CDR2 SASEGT. This CDR3 is built from 13 residues. V lost 3 bases to trimming and J lost 3 bases, with 9 bases between them. The CDR3, as DNA: TGTGCCAGCAGTGAGACAGGCTACTACGAGCAGTACTTC. This gives the protein CASSETGYYEQYF.

This clone is classed as medium-sized (0.01 to 0.1%). V usage is TRBV5-1 and J usage is TRBJ2-3; 7 bases match TRBD1. There are 15 residues in the CDR3. CDR1 SGHRS and CDR2 YFSETQ come from the germline V gene. After removal of 0 bases from V and 7 bases from J, the junction contained 8 bases not matched to a gene. The CDR3 coding sequence is TGCGCCAGCAGCTTGGTATGGGACAGCTCAAATACGCAGTATTTT. This gives the protein CASSLVWDSSNTQYF.

This CDR3 reads CASSLGQGAGFSGANVLTF. The CDR3 DNA follows: TGTGCCAGCAGCTTAGGGCAGGGGGCTGGATTCTCTGGGGCCAACGTCCTGACTTTC. This rearrangement joins TRBV11-3 to TRBJ2-6; 8 bases are shared with TRBD1. The trim removed 1 base at V and 0 bases at J, leaving 8 bases unmatched. Germline assignment: CDR1 SGHNT and CDR2 YENEEA. There are 19 residues in the CDR3.

V gene TRBV5-1 combines with J gene TRBJ2-2; weak D call: TRBD1 (5 bases). The length of the CDR3 is 15 residues. The V end was cut by 5 bases, the J end by 6 bases, with 17 bases between. The germline CDR1 and CDR2 sequences are SGHRS and YFSETQ. The CDR3 sequence is CASRDLKGKAGELFF. In DNA form, the CDR3 reads TGCGCCAGCAGAGATCTAAAGGGGAAGGCCGGGGAGCTGTTTTTT.

V usage is TRBV25-1 and J usage is TRBJ1-3, with D unclear. Trimming stripped 6 bases from V and 0 bases from J, with 9 bases between. This CDR3 region has 14 residues. From germline, CDR1 is MGHDK and CDR2 SYGVNS. CDR3 residues: CASSLGVSGNTIYF. The CDR3 coding sequence is TGTGCCAGCAGCTTAGGTGTCTCTGGAAACACCATATATTTT.

This clone showed up just once. The rearrangement uses TRBV7-3 and TRBJ2-1; TRBD2 matches at 8 bases. CDR1 and CDR2 from the germline V gene are SGHTA and FQGTGA. The trim removed 3 bases at V and 8 bases at J, leaving 9 bases unmatched. The CDR3 spans 15 residues. As DNA, the CDR3 is TGTGCCAGCAGCTTGCTAGGTAGCGGGGAGGATGAGCAGTTCTTC. This gives the protein CASSLLGSGEDEQFF.

CDR3 amino acids: CASSLYETQYF. CDR3 bases: TGCGCCAGCAGCTTGTACGAGACCCAGTACTTC. The chain uses TRBV5-1 and TRBJ2-5; unclear D gene. The CDR3 is 11 amino acids. CDR1 is SGHRS, CDR2 YFSETQ, per germline. Trimming stripped 1 base from V and 5 bases from J, with 3 bases between.

This chain joins TRBV29-1 and TRBJ1-1; D remains ambiguous. The CDR3 sequence is 15 residues long. CDR1 and CDR2 from the germline V gene are SQVTM and ANQGSEA. Deletions cut 3 bases from V and 6 bases from J, with 20 bases between. CDR3 residues: CSVDNILTSRPEAFF. For the CDR3, the DNA is TGCAGCGTTGACAATATCCTTACGAGTAGGCCTGAAGCTTTCTTT.

This clone has only one observation. The J gene is TRBJ2-6, the V gene TRBV6-5; D remains unclear. Germline loops: CDR1 MNHEY, CDR2 SVGAGI. CDR3 length: 16 amino acids. With 0 bases removed from V and 2 bases from J, the gap between germline ends came to 8 bases. In nucleotides, the CDR3 is TGTGCCAGCAGTTACTCATGGCAGGCTGGGGCCAACGTCCTGACTTTC. Translated: CASSYSWQAGANVLTF.

V and J are TRBV28 and TRBJ1-4; D might be TRBD1 (6 bases). Trimming shortened V by 4 bases and J by 5 bases, and 17 bases separated the two germline ends. The CDR3 is 16 residues long. Germline lookup yields CDR1 MDHEN and CDR2 SYDVKM. The CDR3 DNA reads as TGTGCCAGCAGTTCCCACGGGGGCATTTTAAATGAAAAACTGTTTTTT. Its translation: CASSSHGGILNEKLFF.

The table lists this clone with a count of one. This chain links TRBV7-6 with TRBJ2-2; tentatively, D is TRBD2 (5 bases). Between the trimmed V and J ends, which lost 5 bases and 6 bases, there was a span of 7 bases. Per the germline V gene, CDR1 is SGHVS and CDR2 is FNYEAQ. CDR3 length: 12 residues. The CDR3 sequence is CASSRGPGELFF. In DNA form, the CDR3 reads TGTGCCAGCAGCCGGGGTCCCGGGGAGCTGTTTTTT.

The gene calls are TRBV28 and TRBJ2-7; D is undetermined. Trimming took 10 bases from V and 6 from J, leaving 10 bases between them. This CDR3 is built from 10 residues. From germline, CDR1 is MDHEN and CDR2 SYDVKM. The CDR3 region has the DNA TGTGCCACCAGGCGGAGCGAGCAGTACTTC. Protein product: CATRRSEQYF.

The chain carries TRBV15 and TRBJ2-1; unclear D gene. Trimming took 4 bases from V and 6 from J, leaving 13 bases between them. This CDR3 has 14 amino acids. Looked up from germline, CDR1 is LNHNV and CDR2 is YYDKDF (reference sequence). This chain's CDR3 is CATSIPTASNEQFF. For the CDR3, the DNA is TGTGCCACCAGCATTCCTACAGCTTCCAATGAGCAGTTCTTC.

The V call is TRBV4-1, the J call TRBJ2-3; no definite D call. Germline loops: CDR1 MGHRA, CDR2 YSYEKL. This CDR3 contains 15 residues. Trimming removed 6 bases from V and 0 bases from J, with 13 bases in between. For the CDR3, the DNA is TGCGCCAGCAGAGGGATTGGAGAGAGCACAGATACGCAGTATTTT. Protein sequence: CASRGIGESTDTQYF.

This rearrangement joins TRBV28 to TRBJ1-5, with TRBD1 matching over 7 bases. V was clipped by 6 bases and J by 3 bases; unmatched bases: 8. Germline CDR1 is MDHEN and CDR2 is SYDVKM. The CDR3 length is 15 residues. CDR3 sequence (DNA): TGTGCCAGCAGCCCGACGACAGGGTCCAATCAGCCCCAGCATTTT. Protein product: CASSPTTGSNQPQHF. The variable domain in full, completed from reference TRBV28 and TRBJ1-5, reads DVKVTQSSRYLVKRTGEKVFLECVQDMDHENMFWYRQDPGLGLRLIYFSYDVKMKEKGDIPEGYSVSREKKERFSLILESASTNQTSMYLCASSPTTGSNQPQHFGDGTRLSIL.

Relative to its sample, this clone is medium-sized. The chain uses TRBV6-5 and TRBJ1-1; TRBD1 might be the D (6 bases). Germline V CDR1 and CDR2: MNHEY, SVGAGI. There are 13 residues in the CDR3. V dropped 3 bases and J dropped 3 bases, with 8 bases sitting between them. CDR3 nucleotides: TGTGCCAGCAGTTATTACAGGGACACTGAAGCTTTCTTT. It codes for CASSYYRDTEAFF.

The chain links TRBV7-8 to TRBJ2-3; 9 nucleotides agree with TRBD1. V was clipped by 5 bases and J by 4 bases; unmatched bases: 7. The CDR3 totals 15 residues. Germline CDR1 reads SGHVS; CDR2 reads FQNEAQ. The CDR3 spells CASSPGTGFSDTQYF. As DNA, the CDR3 is TGTGCCAGCAGCCCCGGGACAGGGTTCTCAGATACGCAGTATTTT.

This clone was found once. The chain couples TRBV13 to TRBJ2-7; 11 bases agree with TRBD2. Per germline, CDR1 PRHDT and CDR2 FYEKMQ (reference sequence). The CDR3 has 16 residues. Losses at the gene ends were 3 bases for V and 0 bases for J; bases not matched to a gene: 4. CDR3 sequence (DNA): TGTGCCAGCAGCTTGGGACTAGCGGTCTTCTCCTACGAGCAGTACTTC. Protein: CASSLGLAVFSYEQYF.

This chain links TRBV9 with TRBJ1-6, with D perhaps matching TRBD1 (6 bases). CDR3 length: 14 residues. V lost 4 bases and J lost 10, with 15 bases in between. In germline, CDR1 is SGDLS, CDR2 YYNGEE. The CDR3 DNA is TGTGCCAGCAGCCAAGACAGGCGGTGGTCACCCCTCCACTTT. Translated, it gives CASSQDRRWSPLHF. Full variable domain (outside the CDR3, taken from reference TRBV9 and TRBJ1-6): DSGVTQTPKHLITATGQRVTLRCSPRSGDLSVYWYQQSLDQGLQFLIQYYNGEERAKGNILERFSAQQFPDLHSELNLSSLELGDSALYFCASSQDRRWSPLHFGNGTRLTVT.

This clone was counted a few times. V and J are TRBV5-1 and TRBJ2-5, with D hard to call. The ends were cut back, 4 bases at V and 3 bases at J, with 7 bases in the middle. Germline assignment: CDR1 SGHRS and CDR2 YFSETQ. This CDR3 comprises 12 residues. The CDR3 nucleotides read TGCGCCAGCAGCGCCACAGAAGAGACCCAGTACTTC. This gives the protein CASSATEETQYF.

The chain uses TRBV7-2 and TRBJ2-1; D remains unclear. Germline values: CDR1 SGHTA, CDR2 FQGNSA. The CDR3 totals 12 residues. V lost 2 bases, J lost 9 bases, and 8 bases lay in between. CDR3 amino acids: CASSLNVGEQFF. The CDR3 bases are TGTGCCAGCAGCTTAAATGTAGGTGAGCAGTTCTTC.

Only one count was recorded for this clone. V is TRBV5-6 and J is TRBJ1-3; D ambiguous. The CDR3 covers 15 residues. Germline-derived CDR1 and CDR2 are SGHDT and YYEEEE. V was clipped by 1 base and J by 0 bases, with 8 bases between them. This CDR3 reads CASSLQGVSGNTIYF. The CDR3, as DNA: TGTGCCAGCAGCTTGCAAGGAGTCTCTGGAAACACCATATATTTT. Using reference TRBV5-6 and TRBJ1-3 for the parts outside the CDR3, the full variable domain is DAGVTQSPTHLIKTRGQQVTLRCSPKSGHDTVSWYQQALGQGPQFIFQYYEEEERQRGNFPDRFSGHQFPNYSSELNVNALLLGDSALYLCASSLQGVSGNTIYFGEGSWLTVV.

This rearrangement joins TRBV5-1 to TRBJ1-3; no clear D gene. The germline CDR1 and CDR2 sequences are SGHRS and YFSETQ. The CDR3 has 14 residues. Deletions cut 0 bases from V and 2 bases from J, with 6 bases between. For the CDR3, the DNA is TGCGCCAGCAGCTTGGTGTCACCTGGAAACACCATATATTTT. Translated, it gives CASSLVSPGNTIYF.

V gene TRBV10-2 combines with J gene TRBJ2-3, with D perhaps matching TRBD1 (6 bases). Per germline, CDR1 WSHSY and CDR2 SAAADI. The V end lost 1 base, the J end lost 2 bases, and 7 bases lay between the germline ends. CDR3 length: 14 amino acids. The CDR3 region is CASSEWGLTDTQYF. The CDR3, as DNA: TGCGCCAGCAGTGAGTGGGGGCTCACAGATACGCAGTATTTT.

The chain recombines TRBV15 with TRBJ2-7, with 8 positions matching TRBD1. From germline, CDR1 is LNHNV and CDR2 YYDKDF (reference sequence). CDR3 length equals 17 residues. The V gene end was trimmed by 4 bases and the J gene end by 6 bases; junction bases not matched to a gene: 17. In nucleotides, the CDR3 is TGTGCCACCAGCAAAAAGAGGGGGAGGACAGGGATCGGCGAGCAGTACTTC. The encoded protein is CATSKKRGRTGIGEQYF.